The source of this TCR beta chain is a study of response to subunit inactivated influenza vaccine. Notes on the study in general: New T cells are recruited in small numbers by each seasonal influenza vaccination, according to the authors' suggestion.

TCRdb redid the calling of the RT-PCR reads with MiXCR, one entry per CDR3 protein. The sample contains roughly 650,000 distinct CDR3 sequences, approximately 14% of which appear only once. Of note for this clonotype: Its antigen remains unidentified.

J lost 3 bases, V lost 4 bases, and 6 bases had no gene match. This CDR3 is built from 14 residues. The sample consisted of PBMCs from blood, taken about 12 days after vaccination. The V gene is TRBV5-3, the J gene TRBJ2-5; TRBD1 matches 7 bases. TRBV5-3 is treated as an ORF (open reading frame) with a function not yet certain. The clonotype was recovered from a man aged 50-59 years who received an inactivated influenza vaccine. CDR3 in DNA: TGTGCCAGAAGCATATCGGACAGGAAAGAGACCCAGTACTTC. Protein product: CARSISDRKETQYF.